This T cell receptor (beta chain) came from a study of CD8 T cells in Susac syndrome. Random hexamers served to reverse transcribe roughly 0.45 to 1 ug RNA. Each CDR3 protein is one row after TCRdb ran MiXCR on the immunoSEQ multiplex PCR reads. Among 150,000 or so distinct CDR3 sequences listed, about 94% were seen once. Germline V CDR1 and CDR2: DFQATT, SNEGSKA (reference sequence). CDR3 length: 12 residues. V trimming: 5 bases; J trimming: 6 bases; junction bases outside the gene matches: 6. Sequencing of TCR beta was carried out in blood CD8+ and CD4+ T cells. This TCR was sampled from a human donor in good health. The V gene is TRBV20-1, the J gene TRBJ1-2, with TRBD1 identical over 7 bases. Input material: CD4+ T cells from PBMCs. The CDR3: CSAFDRVDGYTF. CDR3 in DNA: TGCAGTGCTTTCGACAGGGTTGATGGCTACACCTTC.